Listed below are T cell receptor beta chains from one sample, sequenced in a study of T-cell reconstitution after alpha-beta-depleted transplantation in children. Each CDR3 protein gets one entry after TCRdb re-called the PCR reads with MiXCR. The repertoire holds 40,000 to 55,000 distinct CDR3 sequences, with around 8.8% as singletons. The input for sequencing was PBMCs, mostly from graft donor cells, taken 60 days after TCRalphabeta/CD19-depleted stem cell transplant. These receptors originate from a male patient aged 2 to 9 who had a stem cell transplant for chronic granulomatous disease, so the T cells may come from the graft donor. The CDR3 runs from the conserved cysteine through the conserved F or W. A D gene is named only where the DNA matches it firmly.

J,V,D,CDR3
TRBJ2-7,TRBV30,TRBD1,CAWTPGTGDYEQYF
TRBJ2-1,TRBV11-2,NA,CASSNHNEQFF
TRBJ2-7,TRBV6-1,NA,CASSEQSAGSHEQYF
TRBJ2-2,TRBV12-3/TRBV12-4,NA,CASRAGTLTGELFF
TRBJ2-2,TRBV6-5,TRBD2,CASSYVAGGPGELFF
TRBJ2-7,TRBV12-3/TRBV12-4,NA,CASSETPYEQYF
TRBJ2-1,TRBV7-9,TRBD2,CASNPPSGSPNEQFF
TRBJ2-1,TRBV11-3,NA,CASSLQNRNEQFF
TRBJ2-2,TRBV11-2,NA,CASSLVGDHGELFF
TRBJ1-3,TRBV5-1,TRBD1,CASSWSGGGNTIYF
TRBJ1-2,TRBV5-5,NA,CASSSPRDPSGGYTF
TRBJ1-5,TRBV20-1,NA,CSARDLQGNQPQHF
TRBJ2-7,TRBV11-2,NA,CASSLVAGRAYEQYF
TRBJ2-7,TRBV11-2,NA,CASSSRGFGADEQYF
TRBJ2-3,TRBV7-2,NA,CASSSWGINTQYF
TRBJ1-1,TRBV19,TRBD1,CASSKGQGAVTEAFF
TRBJ1-1,TRBV11-2,NA,CASSLQEPALNTEAFF
TRBJ1-4,TRBV9,NA,CASSVGGGEKLFF
TRBJ1-2,TRBV7-6,NA,CASSQGGPGDYGYTF
TRBJ2-4,TRBV20-1,NA,CSAKGVDIQYF
TRBJ1-2,TRBV5-6,TRBD1,CASRATGNYGYTF
TRBJ2-2,TRBV27,NA,CASSLWGPGELFF
TRBJ2-3,TRBV2,NA,CASSEGGGRTDTQYF
TRBJ2-7,TRBV12-3/TRBV12-4,TRBD2,CASSRTSGKIYEQYF
TRBJ1-2,TRBV4-1,NA,CASSQDRSRDINGYTF
TRBJ1-1,TRBV14,TRBD1,CASSREGALNTEAFF
TRBJ2-5,TRBV12-3/TRBV12-4,NA,CASSPRVALNQETQYF
TRBJ2-5,TRBV6-2/TRBV6-3,NA,CASSYMALETQYF
TRBJ2-7,TRBV9,TRBD2,CASSVSPGLAGGGEQYF
TRBJ2-7,TRBV20-1,NA,CSARVWDQAYEQYF
TRBJ2-7,TRBV10-3,TRBD2,CAISEPTLTSGKDYEQYF
TRBJ1-1,TRBV4-2,NA,CASSQSGFMQGTMNTEAFF
TRBJ2-7,TRBV24-1,NA,CATRYEQYF